The rows below give T cell receptor beta chains drawn from one sample of a study of cytomegalovirus exposure and HLA in healthy donors. Repertoires were generated with immunoSEQ multiplex PCR, while TCRdb's copy carries only in-frame clones and drops some. The table has 120,000 to 150,000 clones, around 82% seen once. Sequencing used PBMCs. These receptors were obtained from a man aged 35-49 years in good health and CMV-seropositive. Both conserved end residues are part of each CDR3. The D gene is left open where the match is weak. Clone size is given for some rows only: seen once, a few or many times, or a class if the clone is expanded.

v_call: TRBV27; j_call: TRBJ2-2; d_call: TRBD2; clone_size: -; cdr3_aa: CASRPISGVGGELFF; cdr3_nt: TGTGCCAGCAGACCTATCAGCGGGGTTGGCGGGGAGCTGTTTTTT
v_call: TRBV2; j_call: TRBJ2-3; d_call: -; clone_size: -; cdr3_aa: CASSDTSTQYF; cdr3_nt: TGTGCCAGCAGTGATACCAGTACGCAGTATTTT
v_call: TRBV19; j_call: TRBJ1-2; d_call: TRBD1; clone_size: -; cdr3_aa: CASSIVGQGALGYTF; cdr3_nt: TGTGCCAGTAGTATCGTGGGACAGGGGGCGCTTGGCTACACCTTC
v_call: TRBV27; j_call: TRBJ1-2; d_call: -; clone_size: -; cdr3_aa: CASSFEARNYGYTF; cdr3_nt: TGTGCCAGCAGTTTTGAGGCCCGAAACTATGGCTACACCTTC
v_call: TRBV6-5; j_call: TRBJ1-1; d_call: -; clone_size: few; cdr3_aa: CASTSPGSAEAFF; cdr3_nt: TGTGCCAGCACCTCCCCTGGGAGCGCTGAAGCTTTCTTT
v_call: TRBV15; j_call: TRBJ2-5; d_call: TRBD2; clone_size: -; cdr3_aa: CATSREGASGRETQYF; cdr3_nt: TGTGCCACCAGCAGAGAGGGTGCTAGCGGGAGAGAGACCCAGTACTTC
v_call: TRBV7-2; j_call: TRBJ1-2; d_call: TRBD1; clone_size: few; cdr3_aa: CASSSLQGGNGYTF; cdr3_nt: TGTGCCAGCAGCTCATTACAGGGGGGGAATGGCTACACCTTC
v_call: TRBV19; j_call: TRBJ2-1; d_call: TRBD1; clone_size: -; cdr3_aa: CASSIADRTLFSYNEQFF; cdr3_nt: TGTGCCAGTAGTATAGCGGACAGGACCCTTTTCTCCTACAATGAGCAGTTCTTC
v_call: TRBV4-3; j_call: TRBJ1-1; d_call: -; clone_size: -; cdr3_aa: CASSQGYRSDTEAFF; cdr3_nt: TGCGCCAGCAGCCAAGGGTACAGGTCTGACACTGAAGCTTTCTTT
v_call: TRBV4-3; j_call: TRBJ2-2; d_call: TRBD2; clone_size: -; cdr3_aa: CASSHQAAGGPAGELFF; cdr3_nt: TGCGCCAGCAGCCACCAAGCCGCGGGGGGGCCAGCCGGGGAGCTGTTTTTT
v_call: TRBV28; j_call: TRBJ1-4; d_call: TRBD1; clone_size: -; cdr3_aa: CASRTGQGDEKLFF; cdr3_nt: TGTGCCAGCAGGACCGGACAGGGGGATGAAAAACTGTTTTTT
v_call: TRBV28; j_call: TRBJ2-3; d_call: TRBD1; clone_size: -; cdr3_aa: CASEPRGGRTDTQYF; cdr3_nt: TGTGCCAGCGAACCAAGAGGGGGCCGGACAGATACGCAGTATTTT
v_call: TRBV30; j_call: TRBJ1-2; d_call: -; clone_size: -; cdr3_aa: CAWSVRRQPNYGYTF; cdr3_nt: TGTGCCTGGAGTGTACGGAGACAGCCAAACTATGGCTACACCTTC
v_call: TRBV7-2; j_call: TRBJ1-5; d_call: -; clone_size: few; cdr3_aa: CASSPRGDQPQHF; cdr3_nt: TGTGCCAGCAGCCCCCGCGGGGATCAGCCCCAGCATTTT
v_call: TRBV5-1; j_call: TRBJ1-4; d_call: TRBD1; clone_size: few; cdr3_aa: CASSLRGTENEKLFF; cdr3_nt: TGCGCCAGCAGCTTGCGCGGGACAGAGAATGAAAAACTGTTTTTT
v_call: TRBV5-4; j_call: TRBJ2-5; d_call: TRBD2; clone_size: -; cdr3_aa: CASSPRTSKETQYF; cdr3_nt: TGTGCCAGCAGCCCCCGGACTAGCAAAGAGACCCAGTACTTC
v_call: TRBV12-5; j_call: TRBJ2-1; d_call: -; clone_size: -; cdr3_aa: CASGKSWSSYNEQFF; cdr3_nt: TGTGCTAGTGGTAAGAGTTGGAGCTCCTACAATGAGCAGTTCTTC
v_call: TRBV25-1; j_call: TRBJ1-5; d_call: -; clone_size: -; cdr3_aa: CASSEGQWNNQPQHF; cdr3_nt: TGTGCCAGCAGTGAAGGGCAGTGGAACAATCAGCCCCAGCATTTT
v_call: TRBV5-8; j_call: TRBJ2-7; d_call: -; clone_size: once; cdr3_aa: CASSSDISYEQYF; cdr3_nt: TGTGCCAGCAGCTCTGACATATCCTACGAGCAGTACTTC
v_call: TRBV28; j_call: TRBJ1-1; d_call: TRBD1; clone_size: once; cdr3_aa: CASSYRGLKRAEAFF; cdr3_nt: TGTGCCAGCAGTTACAGGGGTTTGAAGAGGGCTGAAGCTTTCTTT
v_call: TRBV5-1; j_call: TRBJ1-2; d_call: -; clone_size: -; cdr3_aa: CASSLRSDIYGYTF; cdr3_nt: TGCGCCAGCAGCTTGCGCAGTGACATTTATGGCTACACCTTC